This T cell receptor (beta chain) derives from a study of T cells after posttransplantation cyclophosphamide listed by TCRdb under 2016. Some background on the complete study: The study tracked T cell repertoire reconstitution by TRB sequencing after myeloablative bone marrow transplantation using posttransplantation cyclophosphamide as GVHD prophylaxis. Blood from all 35 or so PTCy patients who had 1-year posttransplant specimens underwent TRB sequencing. Public TRB sequences were searched against a database of over 3,000 sequences associated with responses to pathogens, tumor antigens, self-antigens and alloantigens. Because TRA and TRB clonality correlated tightly in 10 or so samples, later TCR analyses were limited to TRB. Samples from some 40 PTCy-treated patients, along with samples from around 16 of their related bone marrow donors, underwent antigen receptor sequencing. In 3 patients, TRB sequencing was also performed on up to about 3 more blood samples taken 2 to 5.2 years after transplant, and in 4 patients, pretransplant blood was also TRB-sequenced. Overall study outcomes, separate from this receptor: Across 40 to 55 patients, TRB clonality was highly associated with recipient CMV seropositivity and CMV reactivation, and diversity in PTCy patients was similar to diversity in CNI/methotrexate controls. The TRB repertoires of T cells infiltrating skin or GI tract showed only limited overlap with the TRB repertoires of T cells in blood. At 1-2 months, donor-recipient similarity was low but rose over the first year, and the later blood repertoires were often dominated by donor CD8+ memory clones.

This clone has ten or more counts. It has no known antigen specificity. Within one base of it there is no much larger clone, and no base qualities were kept. On the day of marrow donation, related bone marrow donors gave peripheral blood samples. Mononuclear cells from peripheral blood and bone marrow were separated by Ficoll-Hypaque density centrifugation and then cryopreserved. TRB sequencing used genomic DNA with the immunoSEQ assay at survey resolution or the hsTCRB kit. The source study handled its data this way. The immunoSEQ software was used for initial read processing, and the LymphoSeq R package was used for repertoire analyses. Clonality was computed as 1 minus normalized Shannon entropy; Gini coefficient was also calculated for each TRB dataset. To infer phenotypes in unsorted samples, TRB sequences from sorted subsets of the recipient or donor were mapped onto unsorted samples from the same recipient. Entries here come from immuneACCESS through TCRdb and include only in-frame sequences with V and J called. Some clones fail to appear in such tables; in the studies checked, an unresolved V gene covers under half of the shortfall, and the cause of the remainder is unknown. V, J and clone size are those of that table, while D and trimming were read from the DNA. In this sample the table shows about 38,000 clones, and no singletons are among them. The ten largest account for approximately 6% of the sample.

The V end gives up 4 bases and the J end 2 bases, leaving 7 bases in the junction not matched to a gene. CDR1 and CDR2, per the germline V gene (reference sequence), are SGHNT and YYREEE. From cysteine to phenylalanine, the CDR3 is 15 amino acids long. Only the CDR3 DNA stays, 45 bases, in frame from base 1. The chain uses TRBV5-4 and TRBJ2-5; TRBD1 fits 8 bases in the junction. The sample consisted of PBMCs. This sequence originates from a man aged 30 to 45 in good health and a related stem cell transplant donor. The CDR3 protein is CASSPTGGRQETQYF. The bases are TGTGCCAGCAGCCCAACAGGGGGGAGGCAAGAGACCCAGTACTTC.